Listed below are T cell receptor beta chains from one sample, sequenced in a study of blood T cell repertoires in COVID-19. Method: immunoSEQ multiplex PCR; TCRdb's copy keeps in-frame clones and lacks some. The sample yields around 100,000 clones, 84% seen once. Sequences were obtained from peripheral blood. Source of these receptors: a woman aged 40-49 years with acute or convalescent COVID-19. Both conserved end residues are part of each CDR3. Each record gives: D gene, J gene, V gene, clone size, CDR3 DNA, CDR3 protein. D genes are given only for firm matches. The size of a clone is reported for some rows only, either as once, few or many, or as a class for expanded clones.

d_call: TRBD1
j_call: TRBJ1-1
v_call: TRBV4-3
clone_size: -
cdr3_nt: TGCGCCAGCAGCCATGGACAGGTGACCACTGAAGCTTTCTTT
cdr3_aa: CASSHGQVTTEAFF

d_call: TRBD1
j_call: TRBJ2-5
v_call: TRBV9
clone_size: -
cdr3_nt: TGTGCCAGCAGCGTAGGCGGGACAGGTGGAGAGACCCAGTACTTC
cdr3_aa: CASSVGGTGGETQYF

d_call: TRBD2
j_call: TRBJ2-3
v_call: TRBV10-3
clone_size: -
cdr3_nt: TGTGCCATCAGTGAGCCCCACCCGACTAGCGGGGGTACCCTCACGGATACGCAGTATTTT
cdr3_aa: CAISEPHPTSGGTLTDTQYF

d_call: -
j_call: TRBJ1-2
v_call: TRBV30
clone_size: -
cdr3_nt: TGTGCCTGGAGTGAGATCCCGACTGGCTATGGCTACACCTTC
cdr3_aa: CAWSEIPTGYGYTF

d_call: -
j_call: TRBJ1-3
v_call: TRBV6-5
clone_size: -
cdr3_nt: TGTGCCAGCAGGGCGTTCGGGACACCTGGAAACACCATATATTTT
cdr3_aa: CASRAFGTPGNTIYF

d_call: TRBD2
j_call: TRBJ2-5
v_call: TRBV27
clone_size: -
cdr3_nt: TGTGCCAGCAGTCCCCTTAGTAGCGGGGTTACTTGGGCCCAGTACTTC
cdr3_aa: CASSPLSSGVTWAQYF

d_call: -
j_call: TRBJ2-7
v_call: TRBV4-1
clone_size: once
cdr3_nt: TGCGCCAGCAGCGGGGTCCAGGGTAACCCTTACGACGAGCAGTACTTC
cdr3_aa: CASSGVQGNPYDEQYF

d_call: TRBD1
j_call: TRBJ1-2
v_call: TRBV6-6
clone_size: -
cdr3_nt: TGTGCCAGCAGTTACTCGGGACAGGGGGCACCGGAAGGCTACACCTTC
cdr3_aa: CASSYSGQGAPEGYTF

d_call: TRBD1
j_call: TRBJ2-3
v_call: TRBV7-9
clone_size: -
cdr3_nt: TGTGCCAGCAGCTTGACAGGGGGCCAAGCAGATACGCAGTATTTT
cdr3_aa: CASSLTGGQADTQYF

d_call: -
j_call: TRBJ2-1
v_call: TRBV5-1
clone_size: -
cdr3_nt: TGCGCCAGCAGCCCCCTGGGATCTCCAACAGGCAATGAGCAGTTCTTC
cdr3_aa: CASSPLGSPTGNEQFF

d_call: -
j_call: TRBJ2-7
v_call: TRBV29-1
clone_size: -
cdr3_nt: TGCAGCGTTGAAGATGGAGCTCTGTATGGCGAGCAGTACTTC
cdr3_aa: CSVEDGALYGEQYF

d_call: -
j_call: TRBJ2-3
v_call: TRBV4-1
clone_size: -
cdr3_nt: TGCGCCAGCAGCCAAGTTGTAAACTTTCCAGATACGCAGTATTTT
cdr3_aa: CASSQVVNFPDTQYF

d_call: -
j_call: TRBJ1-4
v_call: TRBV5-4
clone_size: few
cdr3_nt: TGTGCCAGCAGCTTGGGGACAGCTCATAATGAAAAACTGTTTTTT
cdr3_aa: CASSLGTAHNEKLFF

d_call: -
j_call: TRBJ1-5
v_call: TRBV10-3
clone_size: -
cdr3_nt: TGTGCCATCAGTGTGGGCGATAGCAATCAGCCCCAGCATTTT
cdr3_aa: CAISVGDSNQPQHF

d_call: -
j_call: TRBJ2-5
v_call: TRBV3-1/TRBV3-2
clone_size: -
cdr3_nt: TGTGCCAGCAGCCAAGGCCAGGGAAAACAAGAGACCCAGTACTTC
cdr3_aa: CASSQGQGKQETQYF

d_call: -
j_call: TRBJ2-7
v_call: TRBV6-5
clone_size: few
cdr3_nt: TGTGCCAGCAGTCCCCAGGGGGGTGGCTACGAGCAGTACTTC
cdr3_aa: CASSPQGGGYEQYF

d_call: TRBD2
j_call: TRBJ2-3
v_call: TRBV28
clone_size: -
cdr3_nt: TGTGCCAGCAGTTCGAGTCTAGCGGGGGGGCAAGGGACGCAGTATTTT
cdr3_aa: CASSSSLAGGQGTQYF

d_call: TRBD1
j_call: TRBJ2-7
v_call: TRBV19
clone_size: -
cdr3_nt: TGTGCCAGCGGACAGGGGGGGTACGAGCAGTACTTC
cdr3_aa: CASGQGGYEQYF

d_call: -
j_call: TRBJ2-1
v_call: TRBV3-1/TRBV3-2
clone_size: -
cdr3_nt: TGTGCCAGCAGCCTTCAAGGATGGCTAGGGGCCTACAATGAGCAGTTCTTC
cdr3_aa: CASSLQGWLGAYNEQFF

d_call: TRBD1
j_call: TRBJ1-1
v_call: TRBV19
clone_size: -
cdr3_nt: TGTGCCAGTAGTAAGAGGGGACAGGGGGACACTGAAGCTTTCTTT
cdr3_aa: CASSKRGQGDTEAFF

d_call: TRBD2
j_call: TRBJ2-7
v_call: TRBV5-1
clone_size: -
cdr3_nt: TGCGCCAGCAGCTTGGGTCGAGCGGGGACTAATTACGAGCAGTACTTC
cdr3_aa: CASSLGRAGTNYEQYF

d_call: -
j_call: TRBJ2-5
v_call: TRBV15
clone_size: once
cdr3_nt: TGTGCCACCAGCCGGGACTCCCAAGAGACCCAGTACTTC
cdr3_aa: CATSRDSQETQYF

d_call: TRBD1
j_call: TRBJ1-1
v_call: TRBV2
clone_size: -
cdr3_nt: TGTGCCAGCAGTGGGGACAGGGAAATGAACACTGAAGCTTTCTTT
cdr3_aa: CASSGDREMNTEAFF

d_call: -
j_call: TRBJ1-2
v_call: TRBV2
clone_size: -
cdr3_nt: TGTGCCAGCAGTGTTGATTCTTGGGCGAATGGCTACACCTTC
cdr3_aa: CASSVDSWANGYTF

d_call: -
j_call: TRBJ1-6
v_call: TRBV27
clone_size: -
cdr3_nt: TGTGCCAGCAGTTCTCGACACGGGGGTTCACCCCTCCACTTT
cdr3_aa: CASSSRHGGSPLHF

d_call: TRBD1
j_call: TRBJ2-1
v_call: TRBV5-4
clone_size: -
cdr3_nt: TGTGCCAGCAGCCTCCGACAGGGAACGCTCAATGAGCAGTTCTTC
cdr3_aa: CASSLRQGTLNEQFF

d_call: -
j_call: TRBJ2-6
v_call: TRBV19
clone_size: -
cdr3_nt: TGTGCCAGTAGTATAGCATGGCCTCCGGGGGCCAACGTCCTGACTTTC
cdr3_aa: CASSIAWPPGANVLTF

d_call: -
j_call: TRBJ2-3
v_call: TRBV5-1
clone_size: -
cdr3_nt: TGCGCCAGCGGGAGCTCAGGAGATACGCAGTATTTT
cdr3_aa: CASGSSGDTQYF

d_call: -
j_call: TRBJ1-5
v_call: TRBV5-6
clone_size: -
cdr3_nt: TGTGCCAGCAGCTTGGCGGGGGGAAAGGGCAATCAGCCCCAGCATTTT
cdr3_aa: CASSLAGGKGNQPQHF

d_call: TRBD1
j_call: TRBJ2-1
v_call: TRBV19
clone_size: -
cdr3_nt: TGTGCCAGTAGTATCCAAGGACAGGTATACAATGAGCAGTTCTTC
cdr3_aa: CASSIQGQVYNEQFF

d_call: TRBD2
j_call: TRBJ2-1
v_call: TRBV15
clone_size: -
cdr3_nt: TGTGCCACCAGCAGAGATAAGAGACTAGCGGGTTACAATGAGCAGTTCTTC
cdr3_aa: CATSRDKRLAGYNEQFF

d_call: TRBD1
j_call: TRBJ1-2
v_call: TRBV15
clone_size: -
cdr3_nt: TGTGCCACCAGCAGAGCGGGACAGGAGAATTATGGCTACACCTTC
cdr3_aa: CATSRAGQENYGYTF

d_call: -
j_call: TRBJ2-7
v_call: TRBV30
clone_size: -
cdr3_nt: TGTGCCTGGAGTTATGGTACAGGGTGGGACGAGCAGTACTTC
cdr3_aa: CAWSYGTGWDEQYF

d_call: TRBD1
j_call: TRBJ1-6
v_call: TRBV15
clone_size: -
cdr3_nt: TGTGCCACCAGCACCCGACAGGGTAGAGATTCACCCCTCCACTTT
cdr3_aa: CATSTRQGRDSPLHF

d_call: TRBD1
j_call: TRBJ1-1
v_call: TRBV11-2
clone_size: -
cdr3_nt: TGTGCCAGCAGCTTAGTTTCTCCTGCAGGGGGGCGGGGCACTGAAGCTTTCTTT
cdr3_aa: CASSLVSPAGGRGTEAFF

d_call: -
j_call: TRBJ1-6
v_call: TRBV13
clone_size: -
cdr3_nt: TGTGCCAGCAGCACATCGGGGGGGAGCTCCTATAATTCACCCCTCCACTTT
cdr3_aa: CASSTSGGSSYNSPLHF

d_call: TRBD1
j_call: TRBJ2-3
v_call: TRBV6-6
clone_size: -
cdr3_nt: TGTGCCAGCAGTCTCCACGACAGGGGTAGTCTGTATTTT
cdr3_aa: CASSLHDRGSLYF

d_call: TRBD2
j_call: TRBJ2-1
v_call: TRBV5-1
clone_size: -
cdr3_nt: TGCGCCAGCAGAGTAAGCGGGGGGACTTATAATGAGCAGTTCTTC
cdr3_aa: CASRVSGGTYNEQFF